The 9 T cell receptor beta chains reported below all come from one sample, sequenced in a study of CD8+ T cells in alopecia areata. Treatment described: oral pan-JAK inhibitor, 5-10 mg twice daily. cDNA prepared by RNA extraction and subsequent reverse transcription served as the template for sequencing. Data came from immunoSEQ multiplex PCR; TCRdb stores just in-frame clones and leaves some out. The table shows approximately 180,000 clones, with 60% occurring only once. This sample comprised CD4+ T cells sorted from blood, obtained at week 24, from a patient treated with tofacitinib. These receptors were taken from a human donor with alopecia areata.

V gene TRBV11-2 combines with J gene TRBJ2-1; 9 bases map to TRBD2. CDR1 SGHAT and CDR2 FQNNGV come from the germline V gene. CDR3 length equals 16 residues. V lost 4 bases, J lost 2 bases, and 6 bases stayed unmatched. Here the CDR3 DNA reads TGTGCCAGCAGCTCATTAGCGGGGGCCACCTACAATGAGCAGTTCTTC. Protein: CASSSLAGATYNEQFF.

The V gene is TRBV27, the J gene TRBJ1-2, with unresolved D. V gave up 7 bases and J gave up 4 bases, with 13 bases separating them. Germline loops: CDR1 MNHEY, CDR2 SMNVEV (reference sequence). CDR3 size: 13 residues. CDR3 loop: CASKREERYGYTF. CDR3 in DNA: TGTGCCAGCAAACGTGAGGAGCGCTATGGCTACACCTTC.

This clone showed up just a few times. This chain uses TRBV2 with TRBJ2-7; 12 bases align to TRBD1. Trimming cost V 7 bases and J 7 bases; bases outside gene matches: 11. Germline CDR1 is SNHLY and CDR2 is FYNNEI. CDR3 size: 15 residues. This CDR3 is CASNPGQGAPREQYF. DNA for the CDR3: TGTGCCAGCAATCCGGGACAGGGGGCCCCAAGGGAGCAGTACTTC. The complete variable domain, with remaining parts taken from reference TRBV2 and TRBJ2-7, reads EPEVTQTPSHQVTQMGQEVILRCVPISNHLYFYWYRQILGQKVEFLVSFYNNEISEKSEIFDDQFSVERPDGSNFTLKIRSTKLEDSAMYFCASNPGQGAPREQYFGPGTRLTVT.

The J gene is TRBJ2-2, the V gene TRBV9; D may be TRBD1 (5 bases). V shed 1 base and J shed 6 bases, with 7 bases lying between them. Germline CDR1 reads SGDLS; CDR2 reads YYNGEE. There are 13 residues in the CDR3. The CDR3 DNA reads as TGTGCCAGCAGCGTACCAGGGCCCGGGGAGCTGTTTTTT. This codes for CASSVPGPGELFF.

V and J are TRBV7-3 and TRBJ2-3; the D is unclear. Trimming removed 1 base at V and 1 base at J, with 3 bases between. CDR3 length: 13 residues. Germline CDR1 SGHTA, CDR2 FQGTGA. CDR3 amino acids: CASSLKGTDTQYF. DNA of the CDR3: TGTGCCAGCAGCTTAAAAGGCACAGATACGCAGTATTTT. Full variable domain (outside the CDR3, taken from reference TRBV7-3 and TRBJ2-3): GAGVSQTPSNKVTEKGKYVELRCDPISGHTALYWYRQSLGQGPEFLIYFQGTGAADDSGLPNDRFFAVRPEGSVSTLKIQRTERGDSAVYLCASSLKGTDTQYFGPGTRLTVL.

This clone has a handful of counts. The rearrangement uses TRBV7-3 and TRBJ2-2; 9 bases fit TRBD1. With 5 bases clipped from V and 6 bases from J, the junction kept 10 bases outside the gene matches. The CDR3 contains 16 residues. Germline V gives CDR1 SGHTA, CDR2 FQGTGA. CDR3 DNA: TGTGCCAGCAGCGCCGACAGGGGGGTAGAACCCGGGGAGCTGTTTTTT. Its translation is CASSADRGVEPGELFF.

The chain is built from TRBV4-3 and TRBJ2-1, with a tentative D call TRBD2 (6 bases). Germline-derived CDR1 and CDR2 are LGHNA and YSLEER. V was shortened by 4 bases and J by 1 base, with 8 bases between the two germline ends. The CDR3 has 14 residues. The CDR3 nucleotides are TGCGCCAGCAGCCGGGGGGATTCCTACAATGAGCAGTTCTTC. Translated: CASSRGDSYNEQFF.

The chain joins TRBV29-1 to TRBJ1-2; maybe TRBD1 (5 bases). Germline-derived CDR1 and CDR2 are SQVTM and ANQGSEA. The CDR3 has 14 residues. The germline V and J ends were trimmed by 7 bases and 3 bases, with 18 bases remaining between them. CDR3 in DNA: TGCAGCGCGGGCGTCCTCAGGGCCGACTATGGCTACACCTTC. Residues: CSAGVLRADYGYTF.

There are a few counts of this clone. The chain carries TRBV10-3 and TRBJ1-1; tentative D call: TRBD1 (6 bases). CDR3 length: 15 residues. CDR1 and CDR2 (germline): ENHRY, SYGVKD. The V end lost 4 bases, the J end lost 0 bases, and 12 bases lay between the germline ends. The CDR3, as DNA: TGTGCCATCAGTGGGACAGACGCGATGAACACTGAAGCTTTCTTT. This translates into CAISGTDAMNTEAFF.